A single sample is the source of the 20 T cell receptor beta chains below, sequenced in a study of memory CD4+ T cells and cytomegalovirus serostatus. Using immunoSEQ multiplex PCR, the repertoire was profiled, and TCRdb retains in-frame clones only, with some absent. The data hold under 50,000 clones, with 70% to 85% observed a single time. The sort gate was single viable CD3+CD4+CD8-CD45RO+ cells for memory CD4+ T cells. The sample was memory CD4+ T cells from blood. The receptors shown here come from an adult in good health and CMV-seropositive.

The chain uses TRBV29-1 and TRBJ2-7; D possibly corresponds to TRBD1 (5 bases). Germline V gene lookup returns CDR1 SQVTM and CDR2 ANQGSEA. This CDR3 has 11 residues. Deletions cut 3 bases from V and 6 bases from J, with 9 bases between. CDR3 in amino acids: CSVEQGFEQYF. CDR3 in DNA: TGCAGCGTTGAGCAGGGTTTCGAGCAGTACTTC.

The chain carries TRBV5-1 and TRBJ2-7; 9 nucleotides line up with TRBD1. J gave up 6 bases and V 0 bases, and 7 bases lay outside the gene matches. The CDR3 spans 15 residues. Germline-derived CDR1 and CDR2 are SGHRS and YFSETQ. The DNA for the CDR3 is TGCGCCAGCAGCTTGGGAGGGACAGGGATTAGCGAGCAGTACTTC. It yields the protein CASSLGGTGISEQYF.

V and J are TRBV5-4 and TRBJ2-3; 16 positions agree with TRBD2. Germline CDR1 SGHNT, CDR2 YYREEE (reference sequence). The CDR3 is 17 amino acids. Losses at the gene ends were 3 bases for V and 0 bases for J; bases not matched to a gene: 1. The CDR3 here is CASSSGLAGGSTDTQYF. Written as DNA, the CDR3 is TGTGCCAGCAGCTCGGGACTAGCGGGGGGGAGCACAGATACGCAGTATTTT.

In regard to this clone: The same CDR3 is also encoded by other DNA sequences in this sample. This rearrangement joins TRBV11-1 to TRBJ2-7; D is possibly TRBD2 (5 bases). Trimming cost V 5 bases and J 3 bases, with 14 bases left between them. Germline lookup yields CDR1 SGHAT and CDR2 FQDESV (reference sequence). The length of the CDR3 is 14 residues. CDR3 loop: CASSPRTGNYEQYF. The CDR3 DNA sequence: TGTGCCAGCAGCCCCCGTACCGGGAACTACGAGCAGTACTTC.

The CDR3 DNA sequence: TGTGCCAGCACTTCTCCGGGAAACACCATATATTTT. Its translation is CASTSPGNTIYF. V usage is TRBV25-1 and J usage is TRBJ1-3, with D uncertain. The CDR3 consists of 12 residues. V lost 7 bases, J lost 4 bases, and 8 bases lay in between. In germline, CDR1 is MGHDK, CDR2 SYGVNS.

The V gene is TRBV11-3, the J gene TRBJ2-3; a possible D gene is TRBD2 (5 bases). Germline V gene sequence: CDR1 SGHNT, CDR2 YENEEA. The CDR3 is 15 amino acids. V was trimmed by 5 bases and J by 1 base, leaving 13 bases between them. This CDR3 is CASSQGLRGTDTQYF. In DNA, the CDR3 is TGTGCCAGCAGCCAAGGGTTGCGGGGCACAGATACGCAGTATTTT.

V usage is TRBV7-2 and J usage is TRBJ2-7; D gene uncertain. The DNA end favors TRBJ2-5, so the J call may be wrong. The CDR3 is made up of 13 amino acids. The germline V gene encodes CDR1 SGHTA and CDR2 FQGNSA. The CDR3 DNA reads TGTGCCAGCAGCTTAGAGGCGGAAGAGACCCAGTACTTC. It yields the protein CASSLEAEETQYF.

This clone appeared a single time. This chain uses TRBV7-8 with TRBJ2-2; 7 nucleotides match TRBD1. The CDR3 spans 15 residues. V lost 5 bases to trimming and J lost 5 bases; unmatched junction nucleotides: 8. Germline-derived CDR1 and CDR2 are SGHVS and FQNEAQ. The CDR3 here is CASSRRDRATGELFF. Written as DNA, the CDR3 is TGTGCCAGCAGCCGCCGGGACAGAGCGACCGGGGAGCTGTTTTTT.

The V and J genes are TRBV4-3 and TRBJ2-5; the D is unclear. The CDR3 is 14 residues long. Germline V gene lookup returns CDR1 LGHNA and CDR2 YSLEER. Trimming left V 1 base short and J 3 bases short, with 9 bases between. The CDR3 DNA reads as TGCGCCAGCAGCCAAGTTTTGGGAAAAGAGACCCAGTACTTC. Translating it yields CASSQVLGKETQYF.

This chain connects TRBV29-1 to TRBJ2-1; D is undetermined. CDR3 size: 13 residues. Trimming shortened V by 1 base and J by 2 bases, and 6 bases separated the two germline ends. The germline V gene encodes CDR1 SQVTM and CDR2 ANQGSEA. The CDR3 region is CSVEGQAYNEQFF. The CDR3, as DNA: TGCAGCGTTGAAGGTCAAGCCTACAATGAGCAGTTCTTC.

This CDR3 is CASSLDSRKLFF. In DNA form, the CDR3 reads TGTGCCAGCAGCTTGGACAGCCGAAAACTGTTTTTT. The chain carries TRBV5-4 and TRBJ1-4; no firm D call. The CDR3 extends over 12 amino acids. With 0 bases removed from V and 10 bases from J, the gap between germline ends came to 7 bases. The germline V gene encodes CDR1 SGHNT and CDR2 YYREEE (reference sequence).

The CDR3 is CASSSGGFGTDTQYF. CDR3 coding DNA: TGCGCCAGCAGCTCAGGGGGATTTGGCACAGATACGCAGTATTTT. This chain joins TRBV5-1 and TRBJ2-3; 7 nucleotides line up with TRBD1. V was clipped by 3 bases and J by 1 base; unmatched bases: 5. This CDR3 has 15 residues. CDR1 SGHRS and CDR2 YFSETQ come from the germline V gene.

The gene calls are TRBV7-3 and TRBJ2-1; D is perhaps TRBD2 (7 bases). V lost 5 bases to trimming and J lost 4 bases, with 21 bases between them. From germline, CDR1 is SGHTA and CDR2 FQGTGA. This CDR3 has 17 residues. The CDR3 sequence: CASSPRGGTTSYNEQFF. The CDR3 DNA reads TGTGCCAGCAGCCCAAGGGGGGGGACTACCTCTTACAATGAGCAGTTCTTC.

The chain has TRBV18 and TRBJ2-2, with TRBD1 identical over 7 bases. J gave up 4 bases and V 4 bases, and 9 bases lay outside the gene matches. Germline V gene lookup returns CDR1 KGHSH and CDR2 LQKENI. This CDR3 contains 16 residues. The CDR3 loop reads CASSLRTGTSTGELFF. CDR3 nucleotides: TGTGCCAGCTCACTTAGGACAGGCACCTCCACCGGGGAGCTGTTTTTT.

The rearrangement joins TRBV5-4 to TRBJ2-7, with D perhaps matching TRBD1 or TRBD2 (5 bases each). Trimming removed 4 bases at V and 2 bases at J, with 19 bases between. Germline values: CDR1 SGHNT, CDR2 YYREEE (reference sequence). The CDR3 is 16 residues long. This CDR3 is CASSPGGTEYTYEQYF. The CDR3 nucleotides are TGTGCCAGCAGCCCGGGTGGGACGGAATATACCTACGAGCAGTACTTC.

The CDR3 DNA is TGCGCCAGCAGCCATGGAGGGGGCAGCTCTGGAAACACCATATATTTT. Encoded protein: CASSHGGGSSGNTIYF. V and J are TRBV4-1 and TRBJ1-3; TRBD1 matches at 7 bases. The CDR3 spans 16 residues. Germline CDR1 is MGHRA and CDR2 is YSYEKL. Trimming removed 3 bases from V and 0 bases from J; junction bases left unmatched: 5.

The chain carries TRBV14 and TRBJ2-7; 10 bases fit TRBD2. The V and J ends lost 4 bases and 6 bases, in that order; junction bases with no gene match: 9. Germline values: CDR1 SGHDN, CDR2 FVKESK. The CDR3 runs 15 residues. CDR3 in DNA: TGTGCCAGCAGCCCTCGTTGGAGCGGGAGGGCCGAGCAGTACTTC. Its translation is CASSPRWSGRAEQYF. The complete variable domain, with remaining parts taken from reference TRBV14 and TRBJ2-7, reads EAGVTQFPSHSVIEKGQTVTLRCDPISGHDNLYWYRRVMGKEIKFLLHFVKESKQDESGMPNNRFLAERTGGTYSTLKVQPAELEDSGVYFCASSPRWSGRAEQYFGPGTRLTVT.

The chain employs TRBV4-1 and TRBJ1-3; possibly TRBD1 for D (5 bases). The CDR3 loop spans 15 amino acids. V was pared by 4 bases and J by 7 bases, with 17 bases between. Germline V gene lookup returns CDR1 MGHRA and CDR2 YSYEKL. The CDR3 bases are TGCGCCAGCAGCCGGGACCCCACCCAGGGTAACACCATATATTTT. It yields the protein CASSRDPTQGNTIYF.

This rearrangement joins TRBV28 to TRBJ1-5; D is unresolved. The CDR3 has 13 amino acids. CDR1 MDHEN and CDR2 SYDVKM come from the germline V gene. The V gene lost 7 bases and the J gene lost 4 bases, with 11 bases spanning the gap. For the CDR3, the DNA is TGTGCCAGCAAGGGTCAGTCTAATCAGCCCCAGCATTTT. Translation: CASKGQSNQPQHF.

The chain combines TRBV11-2 with TRBJ1-1, with D hard to call. V was pared by 1 base and J by 1 base, with 10 bases between. The CDR3 contains 15 residues. Germline V lookup: CDR1 SGHAT, CDR2 FQNNGV. The CDR3 here is CASSLGRTGNTEAFF. CDR3 coding DNA: TGTGCCAGCAGCTTAGGGCGGACCGGGAACACTGAAGCTTTCTTT.